Described below is a single TCR beta chain sequence and its context. Its antigen is still unknown. The sample originates from a study of a mutant IDH1 vaccine in newly diagnosed glioma. The overall study: Beginning 4-6 weeks after radiotherapy alone, or with temozolomide cycles, vaccination took place.

Generated by immunoSEQ multiplex PCR, the TCRdb table keeps only in-frame clones and is missing some. The sample lists 65,000 or so clones; 70% to 90% were seen once. The CDR3 has 11 residues. Germline V CDR1 and CDR2: SQVTM, ANQGSEA. Specified time point: week 23, last vaccination. Alongside topical imiquimod, each dose of vaccine comprised 300 ug of mutant IDH1 20-mer peptide. New WHO grade 3 or 4 astrocytomas that were IDH1-mutant and ATRX-lost had been found in donors. The material was PBMCs, obtained from a glioma patient whose treatment included an IDH1 peptide vaccine. The clonotype originates from a man aged 25-45 years with glioma. The rearrangement links TRBV29-1 to TRBJ2-5; D remains unclear. The end of the DNA fits TRBJ2-7 better, so the J call may be wrong. CDR3 bases: TGCAGCGTTGGGACGGCCTACGAGCAGTACTTC. This gives the protein CSVGTAYEQYF.